The present T cell receptor (beta chain) was sequenced within a study of blood T cell repertoires in COVID-19. Clones were read by immunoSEQ multiplex PCR, and TCRdb kept only the in-frame ones, dropping some. This table has 200,000 to 250,000 clones, nearly 90% appearing once. Germline loops: CDR1 LGHDT, CDR2 YNNKEL (reference sequence). V was clipped by 8 bases and J by 0 bases, with 10 bases between them. This CDR3 region has 14 residues. The specimen was PBMCs or T cells enriched from blood (not recorded which). The receptor's source is a man aged 25-45 years who had recovered from COVID-19. The chain uses TRBV3-1 (or the pseudogene TRBV3-2) and TRBJ1-4; no definite D call. CDR3 DNA sequence: TGTGCCAGCCGTCACAGTGCAACTAATGAAAAACTGTTTTTT. Amino acids: CASRHSATNEKLFF.